Listed below are T cell receptor beta chains from one sample, sequenced in a study of long-term antiretroviral therapy in people with HIV. Sequencing was performed with immunoSEQ multiplex PCR; in TCRdb, only in-frame clones are kept and a portion is missing. The table records about 27,000 clones, roughly 80% of them present only once. Material: unsorted PBMCs, obtained 3 years after starting antiretroviral therapy. These receptor sequences come from a man aged 40-55 years with HIV. Both conserved end residues are part of each CDR3. Each record gives: clone size, J gene, D gene, V gene, CDR3 DNA, CDR3 protein. The D gene is left open where the match is weak. Rows give clone size only sometimes, using once, few, many, or a class for an expanded clone.

abundance: .
j_gene: TRBJ2-7
d_gene: .
v_gene: TRBV11-3
CDR3nt: TGTGCCAGCAGCTTAATGCGAGGCTACGAGCAGTACTTC
CDR3aa: CASSLMRGYEQYF

abundance: few
j_gene: TRBJ1-6
d_gene: TRBD1
v_gene: TRBV7-3
CDR3nt: TGTGCCAGCAGCTTACAGGGGGCTAGGTATTCACCCCTCCACTTT
CDR3aa: CASSLQGARYSPLHF

abundance: .
j_gene: TRBJ2-2
d_gene: TRBD2
v_gene: TRBV4-2
CDR3nt: TGTGCCAGCAGCCACCCGGGACTAGTTTTCCCCGGGGAGCTGTTTTTT
CDR3aa: CASSHPGLVFPGELFF

abundance: .
j_gene: TRBJ2-3
d_gene: .
v_gene: TRBV7-2
CDR3nt: TGTGCCAGCAGCCCCGCCCTGGGGAGAAGCACAGATACGCAGTATTTT
CDR3aa: CASSPALGRSTDTQYF

abundance: .
j_gene: TRBJ2-5
d_gene: .
v_gene: TRBV5-8
CDR3nt: TGTGCCAGCAGCTTGAGTCGCGGGGTCCACCAAGAGACCCAGTACTTC
CDR3aa: CASSLSRGVHQETQYF

abundance: .
j_gene: TRBJ2-7
d_gene: TRBD2
v_gene: TRBV6-5
CDR3nt: TGTGCCAGCAGTTCACTCTTAGCGGGGGGGCCTTACGAGCAGTACTTC
CDR3aa: CASSSLLAGGPYEQYF

abundance: .
j_gene: TRBJ1-4
d_gene: TRBD1
v_gene: TRBV6-1
CDR3nt: TGTGCCAGCAGTGAAGCGGGACAGGGTCCTGAAAAACTGTTTTTT
CDR3aa: CASSEAGQGPEKLFF

abundance: .
j_gene: TRBJ2-3
d_gene: .
v_gene: TRBV29-1
CDR3nt: TGCAGCGTTGAGGTTCTGGGTACGCAGTATTTT
CDR3aa: CSVEVLGTQYF

abundance: .
j_gene: TRBJ1-1
d_gene: .
v_gene: TRBV7-3
CDR3nt: TGTGCCAGCAGCGCCCAACAGGGGAACACTGAAGCTTTCTTT
CDR3aa: CASSAQQGNTEAFF

abundance: .
j_gene: TRBJ1-1
d_gene: .
v_gene: TRBV18
CDR3nt: TGTGCCAGCTCACAGGGTGAGAACACTGAAGCTTTCTTT
CDR3aa: CASSQGENTEAFF

abundance: .
j_gene: TRBJ2-3
d_gene: .
v_gene: TRBV10-1
CDR3nt: TGCGCCAGCAGTGAAACGGCGGCTGGCACAGATACGCAGTATTTT
CDR3aa: CASSETAAGTDTQYF

abundance: once
j_gene: TRBJ2-1
d_gene: .
v_gene: TRBV9
CDR3nt: TGTGCCAGCAGCCCCCAGGGGAACTCCTACAATGAGCAGTTCTTC
CDR3aa: CASSPQGNSYNEQFF

abundance: .
j_gene: TRBJ2-2
d_gene: .
v_gene: TRBV11-2
CDR3nt: TGTGCCAGCAGCCGGGGGGCAGCGAACACCGGGGAGCTGTTTTTT
CDR3aa: CASSRGAANTGELFF

abundance: .
j_gene: TRBJ2-7
d_gene: TRBD2
v_gene: TRBV5-5
CDR3nt: TGTGCCAGCAGCTTGGCCGGCGGGGGGCCGGGCGAGCAGTACTTC
CDR3aa: CASSLAGGGPGEQYF

abundance: .
j_gene: TRBJ2-3
d_gene: .
v_gene: TRBV27
CDR3nt: TGTGCCAGCAGTTGGGACAGGGGGAGCGGGAGGGCCTCAGATACGCAGTATTTT
CDR3aa: CASSWDRGSGRASDTQYF

abundance: .
j_gene: TRBJ2-5
d_gene: .
v_gene: TRBV11-2
CDR3nt: TGTGCCAGCAGCCACGACCCGGATTGGACCCAGTACTTC
CDR3aa: CASSHDPDWTQYF

abundance: .
j_gene: TRBJ1-4
d_gene: .
v_gene: TRBV7-3
CDR3nt: TGTGCCAGCAGCTTATCGGGGGGGTATGAAAAACTGTTTTTT
CDR3aa: CASSLSGGYEKLFF

abundance: .
j_gene: TRBJ2-1
d_gene: .
v_gene: TRBV7-9
CDR3nt: TGTGCCAGCAGCTCCAGACAGTCCCTAGGGAATGAGCAGTTCTTC
CDR3aa: CASSSRQSLGNEQFF

abundance: .
j_gene: TRBJ1-2
d_gene: .
v_gene: TRBV15
CDR3nt: TGTGCCACCAGCGGACTCGGAGTCTATGGGTATGGCTACACCTTC
CDR3aa: CATSGLGVYGYGYTF

abundance: once
j_gene: TRBJ2-1
d_gene: TRBD2
v_gene: TRBV7-3
CDR3nt: TGTGCCAGCAGCCAGAGCGGGGACTCCTACAATGAGCAGTTCTTC
CDR3aa: CASSQSGDSYNEQFF

abundance: once
j_gene: TRBJ2-3
d_gene: .
v_gene: TRBV5-1
CDR3nt: TGCGCCAGCAGCTCCCGTACCACAGATACGCAGTATTTT
CDR3aa: CASSSRTTDTQYF

abundance: .
j_gene: TRBJ2-3
d_gene: .
v_gene: TRBV19
CDR3nt: TGTGCCAGTAGCGACACCCGCACAGATACGCAGTATTTT
CDR3aa: CASSDTRTDTQYF

abundance: .
j_gene: TRBJ2-5
d_gene: TRBD2
v_gene: TRBV29-1
CDR3nt: TGCAGCGTTGAAGCGGCTAGCGGGGCGGTAGAGACCCAGTACTTC
CDR3aa: CSVEAASGAVETQYF

abundance: .
j_gene: TRBJ2-5
d_gene: .
v_gene: TRBV23-1
CDR3nt: TGCGCCAGCAGTCAATCGGCAGAGGAGACCCAGTACTTC
CDR3aa: CASSQSAEETQYF

abundance: .
j_gene: TRBJ2-7
d_gene: .
v_gene: TRBV5-4
CDR3nt: TGTGCCAGCAGCTCAGAGGGGGGGCCGAGCTCCTACGAGCAGTACTTC
CDR3aa: CASSSEGGPSSYEQYF

abundance: .
j_gene: TRBJ2-7
d_gene: .
v_gene: TRBV19
CDR3nt: TGTGCCAGTAGTATAGGACCGGCCTACGAGCAGTACTTC
CDR3aa: CASSIGPAYEQYF

abundance: .
j_gene: TRBJ2-2
d_gene: .
v_gene: TRBV27
CDR3nt: TGTGCCAGCAGTTTATGGCGCGGCCACGGGGAGCTGTTTTTT
CDR3aa: CASSLWRGHGELFF

abundance: .
j_gene: TRBJ2-7
d_gene: .
v_gene: TRBV29-1
CDR3nt: TGCAGCGTTGCTGTGACAGCCTCCTACGAGCAGTACTTC
CDR3aa: CSVAVTASYEQYF

abundance: few
j_gene: TRBJ2-2
d_gene: TRBD1
v_gene: TRBV5-1
CDR3nt: TGCGCCAGCAGTGAGGGACAGGGGGCCCCCGGGGAGCTGTTTTTT
CDR3aa: CASSEGQGAPGELFF

abundance: .
j_gene: TRBJ1-2
d_gene: .
v_gene: TRBV29-1
CDR3nt: TGCAGCGTTGACTATGGCTACACCTTC
CDR3aa: CSVDYGYTF

abundance: few
j_gene: TRBJ1-5
d_gene: TRBD1
v_gene: TRBV30
CDR3nt: TGTGCCAGACCCGGGGACAGGCGGGATCAGCCCCAGCATTTT
CDR3aa: CARPGDRRDQPQHF

abundance: once
j_gene: TRBJ2-7
d_gene: .
v_gene: TRBV28
CDR3nt: TGTGCCAGCAGTTTACTTAGGGGGAAGTACGAGCAGTACTTC
CDR3aa: CASSLLRGKYEQYF

abundance: .
j_gene: TRBJ1-2
d_gene: TRBD1
v_gene: TRBV11-1
CDR3nt: TGTGCCAGCAGCTTGGGACAGGGAATAGATGGCTACACCTTC
CDR3aa: CASSLGQGIDGYTF

abundance: .
j_gene: TRBJ2-7
d_gene: TRBD1
v_gene: TRBV12-5
CDR3nt: TGTGCTAGTGGTTTACACCTTCTGGGACAGGGGAGTTACGAGCAGTACTTC
CDR3aa: CASGLHLLGQGSYEQYF

abundance: .
j_gene: TRBJ1-5
d_gene: .
v_gene: TRBV2
CDR3nt: TGTGCCAGCAGTGGAGGGGCCCAATGGCCCCAGCATTTT
CDR3aa: CASSGGAQWPQHF

abundance: few
j_gene: TRBJ1-2
d_gene: TRBD1
v_gene: TRBV6-1
CDR3nt: TGTGCCAGCAGTCGGGACAGGGGGAGCGGCTACACCTTC
CDR3aa: CASSRDRGSGYTF

abundance: .
j_gene: TRBJ1-6
d_gene: .
v_gene: TRBV7-3
CDR3nt: TGTGCCAGCAGCCCGACCGGGGAGCGATCACCCCTCCACTTT
CDR3aa: CASSPTGERSPLHF

abundance: .
j_gene: TRBJ2-7
d_gene: TRBD2
v_gene: TRBV9
CDR3nt: TGTGCCAGCAGCGTTGGGCCTAGCGGCCTCTCCTACGAGCAGTACTTC
CDR3aa: CASSVGPSGLSYEQYF

abundance: .
j_gene: TRBJ2-2
d_gene: TRBD2
v_gene: TRBV5-6
CDR3nt: TGTGCCAGCAGCTGGACTAGCGGGAGGGCCGAAGGCACCGGGGAGCTGTTTTTT
CDR3aa: CASSWTSGRAEGTGELFF